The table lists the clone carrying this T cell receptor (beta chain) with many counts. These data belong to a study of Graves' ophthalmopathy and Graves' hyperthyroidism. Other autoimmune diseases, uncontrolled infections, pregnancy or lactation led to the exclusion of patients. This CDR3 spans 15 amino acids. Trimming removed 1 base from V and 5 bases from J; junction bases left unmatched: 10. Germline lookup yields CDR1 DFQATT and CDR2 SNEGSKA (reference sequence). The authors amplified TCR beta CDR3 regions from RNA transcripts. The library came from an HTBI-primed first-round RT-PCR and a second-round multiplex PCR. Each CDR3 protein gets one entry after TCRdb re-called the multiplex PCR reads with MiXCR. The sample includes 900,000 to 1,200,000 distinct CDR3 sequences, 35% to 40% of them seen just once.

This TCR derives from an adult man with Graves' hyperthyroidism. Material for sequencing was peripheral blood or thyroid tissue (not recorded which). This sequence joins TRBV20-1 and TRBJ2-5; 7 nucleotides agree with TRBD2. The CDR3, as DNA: TGCAGTGCTAGAGTCGGGGGGTCGGGTAGGGAGACCCAGTACTTC. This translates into CSARVGGSGRETQYF.